This T cell receptor beta chain is from a study of shared clonotypes between healthy human individuals. Germline V CDR1 and CDR2: PRHDT, FYEKMQ (reference sequence). The CDR3 consists of 12 residues. To note about this clone: The junction and the germline gene differ at one end; a read error may be behind it.

Genomic DNA per cell subset filled all wells of several immunoSEQ plates. TCRdb's table, derived via immunoSEQ multiplex PCR, lists solely in-frame clones and lacks some. The data show about a million clones, with roughly 80% seen just once and approximately 1.3% held by the top ten. Recent vaccinations or acute infections were absent in the healthy HIV-negative adult donors. Each donor was a Caucasian adult residing in Nashville, Tennessee. The rearrangement joins TRBV13 to TRBJ2-7; 8 bases line up with TRBD2. The sample was memory CD4+ T cells sorted from blood. Subset defined: CD45RA-negative fraction. The receptor comes from a man younger than 30 in good health. CDR3 nucleotides: TGTGCCAGCACCTCAGAGTGGGGTAGCGGGGAGTTC. Translation gives CASTSEWGSGEF.